The 22 T cell receptor beta chains given below trace back to one sample, sequenced in a study of T cells in localized non-small cell lung cancer. Profiled with immunoSEQ multiplex PCR; TCRdb holds only in-frame clones, not every one. Counted here are some 90,000 clones, about nine tenths occurring once; the ten biggest clones make up roughly 15%. Sequences were derived from peripheral blood, sampled before any cancer treatment. The receptors were gathered from a man aged 40 to 75 with stage I squamous cell lung carcinoma.

In its sample, this clone was seen once. The chain couples TRBV7-2 to TRBJ2-7; a weak D match, TRBD1 (5 bases). V lost 1 base to trimming and J lost 6 bases, with 13 bases between them. Germline V gives CDR1 SGHTA, CDR2 FQGNSA. This CDR3 spans 14 amino acids. The CDR3 protein is CASSLGGWGSEQYF. CDR3 DNA sequence: TGTGCCAGCAGCTTAGGTGGATGGGGCTCCGAGCAGTACTTC.

This chain links TRBV5-4 with TRBJ1-1; a weak D match, TRBD1 (6 bases). The V end was cut by 5 bases, the J end by 5 bases, with 13 bases between. The germline CDR1 and CDR2 sequences are SGHNT and YYREEE (reference sequence). The CDR3 is made up of 13 amino acids. CDR3 loop: CASSRGGRTEAFF. The CDR3 nucleotides read TGTGCCAGCAGTAGAGGGGGTAGGACTGAAGCTTTCTTT.

This clone was recorded once. This chain connects TRBV2 to TRBJ2-4, with D possibly TRBD2 on 5 matching bases. CDR3 length: 15 amino acids. The ends were cut back, 6 bases at V and 0 bases at J, with 12 bases in the middle. The germline gives CDR1 SNHLY, CDR2 FYNNEI. This CDR3 reads CASSDLGLAKNIQYF. For the CDR3, the DNA is TGTGCCAGCAGCGACCTCGGACTAGCCAAAAACATTCAGTACTTC. The complete variable domain, with remaining parts taken from reference TRBV2 and TRBJ2-4, reads EPEVTQTPSHQVTQMGQEVILRCVPISNHLYFYWYRQILGQKVEFLVSFYNNEISEKSEIFDDQFSVERPDGSNFTLKIRSTKLEDSAMYFCASSDLGLAKNIQYFGAGTRLSVL.

The genes are TRBV5-1 and TRBJ1-4, with 7 bases lining up with TRBD1. The CDR3 is 17 amino acids. J lost 8 bases, V lost 0 bases, and 13 bases had no gene match. Germline V gives CDR1 SGHRS, CDR2 YFSETQ. The DNA of the CDR3 is TGCGCCAGCAGCTTGGGACAGGGTAACTCTGGCGGCGAAAAACTGTTTTTT. It encodes CASSLGQGNSGGEKLFF. The variable domain in full, completed from reference TRBV5-1 and TRBJ1-4, reads KAGVTQTPRYLIKTRGQQVTLSCSPISGHRSVSWYQQTPGQGLQFLFEYFSETQRNKGNFPGRFSGRQFSNSRSEMNVSTLELGDSALYLCASSLGQGNSGGEKLFFGSGTQLSVL.

This rearrangement joins TRBV15 to TRBJ1-1, with D maybe TRBD1 (5 bases). The V gene lost 1 base and the J gene lost 1 base, with 7 bases spanning the gap. The length of the CDR3 is 14 residues. Germline CDR1 LNHNV, CDR2 YYDKDF (reference sequence). CDR3 in amino acids: CATSRGGENTEAFF. The CDR3 DNA follows: TGTGCCACCAGCAGAGGAGGGGAGAACACTGAAGCTTTCTTT.

This sequence joins TRBV27 and TRBJ1-1, with a weak D call TRBD1 (6 bases). The germline V gene has CDR1 MNHEY and CDR2 SMNVEV (reference sequence). Trimming took off 7 bases at V and 5 bases at J, with 23 bases between the two ends. The CDR3 length is 16 residues. In DNA, the CDR3 is TGTGCCAGCATGCTACAGGGAGAGTACTCGGGTACTGAAGCTTTCTTT. This sequence encodes CASMLQGEYSGTEAFF.

The chain couples TRBV7-8 to TRBJ2-2; 9 nucleotides align to TRBD1. Germline V gene lookup returns CDR1 SGHVS and CDR2 FQNEAQ. CDR3 length: 18 amino acids. The J segment lost 3 bases and the V segment lost 5 bases, leaving 13 bases of the junction unmatched. The CDR3 loop reads CASSRPGTGSSHTGELFF. CDR3 coding DNA: TGTGCCAGCAGCCGGCCGGGGACAGGGTCCTCCCACACCGGGGAGCTGTTTTTT.

The CDR3 coding sequence is TGTGCCAGCAGTCACAACAGGGGGCTAAGCTATGGCTACACCTTC. Amino acid sequence: CASSHNRGLSYGYTF. This chain connects TRBV6-5 to TRBJ1-2, with 9 bases matching TRBD1. Germline V gene sequence: CDR1 MNHEY, CDR2 SVGAGI. V shed 5 bases, J shed 4 bases, and the junction held 8 bases outside the gene matches. The CDR3 runs 15 residues.

CDR3 in amino acids: CASSLVTSQGGTQYF. CDR3 DNA sequence: TGTGCCAGCAGCTTGGTTACCAGCCAAGGGGGGACCCAGTACTTC. This chain joins TRBV5-4 and TRBJ2-5, with a tentative D call TRBD1 (6 bases). The CDR3 totals 15 residues. Trimming shortened V by 0 bases and J by 7 bases, and 16 bases separated the two germline ends. CDR1 SGHNT and CDR2 YYREEE come from the germline V gene (reference sequence).

This sequence joins TRBV5-1 and TRBJ1-1; D gene ambiguous. In germline, CDR1 is SGHRS, CDR2 YFSETQ. The V gene lost 1 base and the J gene lost 5 bases, with 12 bases spanning the gap. This CDR3 is built from 14 residues. The CDR3 bases are TGCGCCAGCAGCTTGTCAGACCAAAGGACTGAAGCTTTCTTT. It yields the protein CASSLSDQRTEAFF.

The chain joins TRBV28 to TRBJ2-3; D is possibly TRBD2 (6 bases). Germline V gene sequence: CDR1 MDHEN, CDR2 SYDVKM. With 3 bases removed from V and 3 bases from J, the gap between germline ends came to 13 bases. The CDR3 extends over 15 amino acids. CDR3 sequence (DNA): TGTGCCAGCAGTTTTAGCGGCAGACAAACAGATACGCAGTATTTT. Amino acids: CASSFSGRQTDTQYF.

The chain couples TRBV28 to TRBJ1-6, with D perhaps TRBD1 (5 bases). V lost 5 bases and J 8 bases, leaving 19 bases between the germline ends. There are 16 residues in the CDR3. Germline loops: CDR1 MDHEN, CDR2 SYDVKM. The CDR3 region is CASSPTFGGSDSPLHF. As DNA, the CDR3 is TGTGCCAGCAGTCCAACCTTCGGGGGGTCGGATTCACCCCTCCACTTT. The variable domain in full, completed from reference TRBV28 and TRBJ1-6, reads DVKVTQSSRYLVKRTGEKVFLECVQDMDHENMFWYRQDPGLGLRLIYFSYDVKMKEKGDIPEGYSVSREKKERFSLILESASTNQTSMYLCASSPTFGGSDSPLHFGNGTRLTVT.

The chain has TRBV2 and TRBJ2-2; tentatively, D is TRBD1 or TRBD2 (5 bases each). This CDR3 region has 14 residues. V lost 6 bases to trimming and J lost 4 bases, with 12 bases between them. Germline CDR1 reads SNHLY; CDR2 reads FYNNEI. CDR3 in amino acids: CASRQTGTTGELFF. CDR3 sequence (DNA): TGTGCCAGCAGGCAGACGGGGACCACCGGGGAGCTGTTTTTT.

The chain uses TRBV27 and TRBJ1-6; 10 nucleotides match TRBD1. V shed 0 bases, J shed 6 bases, and the junction held 2 bases outside the gene matches. The germline V gene encodes CDR1 MNHEY and CDR2 SMNVEV (reference sequence). The CDR3 covers 16 residues. The CDR3 region is CASSLSGDRGNSPLHF. The DNA of the CDR3 is TGTGCCAGCAGTTTATCAGGGGACAGGGGTAATTCACCCCTCCACTTT.

The V and J genes are TRBV7-2 and TRBJ1-2; D possibly corresponds to TRBD1 (5 bases). In germline, CDR1 is SGHTA, CDR2 FQGNSA. The ends were cut back, 5 bases at V and 7 bases at J, with 14 bases in the middle. CDR3 length: 13 residues. The CDR3 is CASSLQGFAGYTF. The CDR3, as DNA: TGTGCCAGCAGCCTCCAGGGTTTTGCTGGCTACACCTTC.

CDR3: CASSLGGQQYQPQHF. In nucleotides, the CDR3 is TGCGCCAGCAGCTTGGGTGGGCAGCAGTATCAGCCCCAGCATTTT. The chain links TRBV5-1 to TRBJ1-5; no definite D call. Germline V gene sequence: CDR1 SGHRS, CDR2 YFSETQ. CDR3 length equals 15 residues. Deletions cut 0 bases from V and 5 bases from J, with 12 bases between.

The chain carries TRBV6-5 and TRBJ1-5; D not resolved. The CDR3 is made up of 14 amino acids. V gave up 0 bases and J gave up 7 bases, with 10 bases separating them. Germline V gene lookup returns CDR1 MNHEY and CDR2 SVGAGI. The CDR3 DNA follows: TGTGCCAGCAGTTACTCTGGGTTGTACCAGCCCCAGCATTTT. Translation gives CASSYSGLYQPQHF.

The table lists this clone with a count of one. The CDR3 reads CASSLLVAKNIQYF. CDR3 in DNA: TGTGCCAGCAGCTTACTGGTAGCCAAAAACATTCAGTACTTC. The V gene is TRBV5-6, the J gene TRBJ2-4; no firm D call. Germline values: CDR1 SGHDT, CDR2 YYEEEE. Deletions cut 2 bases from V and 0 bases from J, with 6 bases between. The CDR3 loop spans 14 amino acids.

V and J are TRBV5-8 and TRBJ1-3, with D possibly TRBD1 on 5 matching bases. Per germline, CDR1 SGHTS and CDR2 YDEGEE. Trimming shortened V by 0 bases and J by 5 bases, and 12 bases separated the two germline ends. The CDR3 spans 15 residues. In DNA, the CDR3 is TGTGCCAGCAGCTTGGAGGGTGGGACCAGAAACACCATATATTTT. It encodes CASSLEGGTRNTIYF.

The V and J genes are TRBV7-2 and TRBJ1-6; D is possibly TRBD1 (6 bases). With 5 bases removed from V and 8 bases from J, the gap between germline ends came to 16 bases. Germline assignment: CDR1 SGHTA and CDR2 FQGNSA. CDR3 length: 15 amino acids. As DNA, the CDR3 is TGTGCCAGCAGCCCGAGCAGGGGTAGGGATTCACCCCTCCACTTT. It codes for CASSPSRGRDSPLHF.

This clone was detected once. J is TRBJ1-2 and V is TRBV6-5; D uncertain. Germline lookup yields CDR1 MNHEY and CDR2 SVGAGI. This CDR3 contains 12 residues. Trimming cost V 0 bases and J 6 bases, with 5 bases left between them. The CDR3 is CASSYSGNGYTF. The CDR3 coding sequence is TGTGCCAGCAGTTACTCGGGGAATGGCTACACCTTC.

The J gene is TRBJ2-5, the V gene TRBV19, with a weak D call TRBD2 (6 bases). From germline, CDR1 is LNHDA and CDR2 SQIVND (reference sequence). The CDR3 is 14 residues long. V was shortened by 5 bases and J by 4 bases, with 14 bases between the two germline ends. In nucleotides, the CDR3 is TGTGCCAGTAGTGGCGGGGCGGTAGGAGAGACCCAGTACTTC. Encoded protein: CASSGGAVGETQYF.